This T cell receptor (beta chain) was observed in a study of memory CD4+ T cells and cytomegalovirus serostatus. Study-wide findings and caveats: Median bootstrapped AUC for CMV status was approximately 0.96 originally, 0.75 to 0.91 US-trained. Of approximately 150 reported CMV TCRbeta sequences, roughly 67 were found in memory CD4+ repertoires.

As concerns this clone: Its antigen is not identified. Within the sample, other DNA sequences also encode this same CDR3.

CDR3 length equals 16 residues. Looked up from germline, CDR1 is SGHTA and CDR2 is FQGNSA. V lost 0 bases to trimming and J lost 2 bases; unmatched junction nucleotides: 4. Single viable CD3+CD4+CD8-CD45RO+ cells were sorted as the memory CD4+ T cells. Sequencing used immunoSEQ multiplex PCR; TCRdb keeps in-frame clones, though not all of them. This table has about 52,000 clones, around 88% appearing once. The sequenced material came from memory CD4+ T cells from blood. The TCR was taken from an adult in good health and CMV-seropositive. J is TRBJ2-5 and V is TRBV7-2; 9 bases map to TRBD2. CDR3 sequence: CASSLARSGGQETQYF. CDR3 coding DNA: TGTGCCAGCAGCTTAGCGCGTAGCGGGGGACAAGAGACCCAGTACTTC.